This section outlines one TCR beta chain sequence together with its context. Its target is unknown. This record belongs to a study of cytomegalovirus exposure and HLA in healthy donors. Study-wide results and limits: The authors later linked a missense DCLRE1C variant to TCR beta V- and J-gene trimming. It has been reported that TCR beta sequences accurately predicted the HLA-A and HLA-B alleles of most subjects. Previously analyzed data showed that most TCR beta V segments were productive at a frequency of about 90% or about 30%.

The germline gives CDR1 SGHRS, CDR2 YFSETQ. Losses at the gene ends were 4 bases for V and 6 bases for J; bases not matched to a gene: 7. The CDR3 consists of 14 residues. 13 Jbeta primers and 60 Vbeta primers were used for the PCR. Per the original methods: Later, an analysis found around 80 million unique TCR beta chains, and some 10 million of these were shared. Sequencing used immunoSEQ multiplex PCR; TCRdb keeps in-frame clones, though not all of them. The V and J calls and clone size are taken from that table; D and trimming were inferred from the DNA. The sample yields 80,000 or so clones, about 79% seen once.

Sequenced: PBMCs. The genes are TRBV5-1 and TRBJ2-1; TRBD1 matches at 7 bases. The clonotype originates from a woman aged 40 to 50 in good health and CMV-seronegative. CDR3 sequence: CASSLQTGSNEQFF. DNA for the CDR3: TGCGCCAGCAGCCTCCAGACAGGGAGCAATGAGCAGTTCTTC.